This T cell receptor beta chain came from a study of blood T cells in healthy people across ages. Germline V lookup: CDR1 SGHRS, CDR2 YFSETQ. The CDR3 length is 18 residues. V trimming: 0 bases; J trimming: 2 bases; junction bases outside the gene matches: 12. Study-wide results and limits: Investigators viewed diversity estimates from one million T cells as underestimates, the study reported.

Total RNA extracted from each sample amounted to at least 5.5 micrograms. A note on this clonotype: The antigen is not known.

Sample-barcoded 5' priming and a J-beta primer mix drove a second PCR of about 7 to 11 cycles. A template-switch adaptor with 12 random nucleotides tagged each cDNA molecule. All samples gave at least 2.5 million CDR3-containing paired-end reads. A single record per CDR3 protein comes from TCRdb applying MiXCR to the 5' RACE reads. This table has approximately 690,000 distinct CDR3 sequences, roughly 53% appearing once. The sequencing input was blood. The sequence came from a man in his 60s in good health. The V and J genes are TRBV5-1 and TRBJ2-7; TRBD2 aligns across 9 bases. The CDR3: CASSLGTSVAGVTYEQYF. The CDR3 DNA is TGCGCCAGCAGCTTGGGGACTTCCGTAGCGGGGGTCACCTACGAGCAGTACTTC.